The 16 T cell receptor beta chains reported below all come from one sample, sequenced in a study of response to subunit inactivated influenza vaccine. In TCRdb, the RT-PCR reads were re-called with MiXCR into one record per CDR3 protein. The sample lists roughly 520,000 distinct CDR3 sequences, 25% occurring once. The material sequenced was CD4+ T cells sorted from PBMCs, taken roughly 5 days after vaccination. The receptor source for this set is a man aged 50-60 years who received an inactivated influenza vaccine.

The chain uses TRBV29-1 and TRBJ2-7; the D gene could be TRBD1 or TRBD2 (5 bases each). V was shortened by 7 bases and J by 0 bases, with 16 bases between the two germline ends. The germline V gene encodes CDR1 SQVTM and CDR2 ANQGSEA. This CDR3 has 14 residues. CDR3 nucleotide sequence: TGCAGCGCCAGGGACGGCCAGAGCTCCTACGAGCAGTACTTC. Protein product: CSARDGQSSYEQYF.

This clonotype was counted ten times or more. The gene calls are TRBV7-9 and TRBJ2-2; tentatively, D is TRBD2 (6 bases). The CDR3 runs to 15 residues. The germline CDR1 and CDR2 sequences are SEHNR and FQNEAQ (reference sequence). The V and J ends lost 7 bases and 7 bases respectively, with 19 bases between them. CDR3: CASNFLSSGHGELFF. Here the CDR3 DNA reads TGTGCCAGCAACTTTCTCTCGAGCGGGCACGGGGAGCTGTTTTTT.

The J gene is TRBJ2-5, the V gene TRBV4-3; possibly TRBD2 for D (5 bases). The length of the CDR3 is 14 residues. V lost 0 bases and J lost 7, with 12 bases in between. Germline CDR1 LGHNA, CDR2 YSLEER. CDR3 coding DNA: TGCGCCAGCAGCCAAGATCCTAGCAGCGGGACCCAGTACTTC. It codes for CASSQDPSSGTQYF.

This clonotype has a handful of counts. V and J are TRBV6-2 or TRBV6-3 and TRBJ1-1; no reliable D call. V lost 6 bases and J lost 1, with 15 bases in between. In germline, CDR1 is MNHEY, CDR2 SVGEGT. The CDR3 contains 15 residues. This chain's CDR3 is CASSSGMGPNTEAFF. The CDR3 DNA is TGTGCCAGCAGCAGTGGGATGGGCCCGAACACTGAAGCTTTCTTT.

The chain uses TRBV24-1 and TRBJ2-5; D is perhaps TRBD1 (8 bases). Trimming shortened V by 4 bases and J by 5 bases, and 19 bases separated the two germline ends. This CDR3 comprises 16 residues. The germline CDR1 and CDR2 sequences are KGHDR and SFDVKD. The DNA for the CDR3 is TGTGCCACCAGTGAAGCGGGACAGGACTACGGGGAGACCCAGTACTTC. Translation gives CATSEAGQDYGETQYF.

V is TRBV7-9 and J is TRBJ2-7; 7 bases are shared with TRBD1. V shed 5 bases and J 3 bases; nucleotides not matched to a gene: 7. Germline V gene lookup returns CDR1 SEHNR and CDR2 FQNEAQ (reference sequence). The CDR3 is made up of 14 amino acids. Written as DNA, the CDR3 is TGTGCCAGCAGCCCCAACTCAGGGGGCTACGAGCAGTACTTC. Its protein is CASSPNSGGYEQYF.

The chain couples TRBV20-1 to TRBJ2-1, with 7 bases identical to TRBD1. V was pared by 4 bases and J by 0 bases, with 3 bases of the junction left unmatched. The CDR3 loop spans 14 amino acids. Germline CDR1 is DFQATT and CDR2 is SNEGSKA (reference sequence). CDR3 DNA: TGCAGTGCTAACAGGGGCCCCTCCTACAATGAGCAGTTCTTC. Protein product: CSANRGPSYNEQFF.

This clonotype was found a few times. The chain has TRBV28 and TRBJ2-1, with D unclear. Trimming took off 6 bases at V and 7 bases at J, with 10 bases between the two ends. The CDR3 is made up of 12 amino acids. Germline CDR1 reads MDHEN; CDR2 reads SYDVKM. The CDR3 spells CASRSGENEQFF. The CDR3 nucleotides are TGTGCCAGCAGATCCGGAGAAAATGAGCAGTTCTTC.

The V call is TRBV19, the J call TRBJ2-1; TRBD2 agrees at 10 bases. Germline-derived CDR1 and CDR2 are LNHDA and SQIVND (reference sequence). This CDR3 contains 16 residues. V lost 7 bases to trimming and J lost 6 bases; unmatched junction nucleotides: 12. In nucleotides, the CDR3 is TGTGCCAGTACCCGGCCGCAGCGGGGGGGTTCCAATGAGCAGTTCTTC. This gives the protein CASTRPQRGGSNEQFF.

The chain has TRBV6-2 or TRBV6-3 and TRBJ2-5; 10 bases are a match to TRBD2. After removal of 5 bases from V and 4 bases from J, the junction contained 4 bases not matched to a gene. CDR1 MNHEY and CDR2 SVGEGT come from the germline V gene. There are 14 residues in the CDR3. The chain's CDR3 is CASSERGGRETQYF. The CDR3 DNA follows: TGTGCCAGCAGTGAGCGGGGGGGCCGAGAGACCCAGTACTTC.

The chain joins TRBV10-3 to TRBJ2-5; TRBD1 matches 10 bases. Germline V lookup: CDR1 ENHRY, CDR2 SYGVKD. CDR3 length: 15 residues. After removal of 5 bases from V and 2 bases from J, the junction contained 5 bases not matched to a gene. This CDR3 is CAISLGTGEQETQYF. The CDR3 nucleotides are TGTGCCATCAGTCTCGGGACAGGGGAACAAGAGACCCAGTACTTC.

This clonotype was detected a few times. V usage is TRBV4-1 and J usage is TRBJ2-2; tentative D call: TRBD1 (5 bases). The CDR3 contains 16 residues. CDR1 MGHRA and CDR2 YSYEKL come from the germline V gene. V dropped 0 bases and J dropped 2 bases, with 10 bases sitting between them. The CDR3 DNA follows: TGCGCCAGCAGCCAAGACCGACAGTCCAACACCGGGGAGCTGTTTTTT. It encodes CASSQDRQSNTGELFF.

This clonotype was counted a few times. V is TRBV5-1 and J is TRBJ2-3, with D perhaps being TRBD1 or TRBD2 (7 bases each). Trimming left V 4 bases short and J 3 bases short, with 12 bases between. In germline, CDR1 is SGHRS, CDR2 YFSETQ. The length of the CDR3 is 14 residues. The CDR3 nucleotides are TGCGCCAGCAGCCCCCAGGGGGGGACAGATACGCAGTATTTT. Translating gives CASSPQGGTDTQYF. Supplemented by reference TRBV5-1 and TRBJ2-3, the full variable domain reads KAGVTQTPRYLIKTRGQQVTLSCSPISGHRSVSWYQQTPGQGLQFLFEYFSETQRNKGNFPGRFSGRQFSNSRSEMNVSTLELGDSALYLCASSPQGGTDTQYFGPGTRLTVL.

V usage is TRBV7-2 and J usage is TRBJ2-3; possibly TRBD1 or TRBD2 for D (5 bases each). V lost 4 bases, J lost 6 bases, and 17 bases lay in between. The CDR3 is 15 amino acids. Germline V lookup: CDR1 SGHTA, CDR2 FQGNSA. CDR3 protein: CASSSTGAPGDTQYF. The CDR3 nucleotides read TGTGCCAGCAGCTCTACCGGGGCCCCCGGGGATACGCAGTATTTT.

The gene calls are TRBV29-1 and TRBJ1-4; D is unresolved. The germline V and J ends were trimmed by 7 bases and 6 bases, with 9 bases remaining between them. The length of the CDR3 is 11 residues. Per the germline V gene, CDR1 is SQVTM and CDR2 is ANQGSEA. The CDR3 DNA is TGCAGCGCCGTCAAGGATGAAAAACTGTTTTTT. Translating it yields CSAVKDEKLFF.

The chain employs TRBV4-2 and TRBJ2-4; 10 bases align to TRBD1. V shed 2 bases, J shed 2 bases, and the junction held 6 bases outside the gene matches. Germline values: CDR1 LGHNA, CDR2 YNFKEQ. The CDR3 runs to 17 residues. The CDR3 spells CASSQKGQGPPKNIQYF. Written as DNA, the CDR3 is TGTGCCAGCAGCCAAAAGGGACAGGGGCCCCCCAAAAACATTCAGTACTTC.